This T cell receptor (beta chain) was captured by sequencing in a study of T cells expressing NK-cell markers. Turning to the study itself: The TCR beta repertoires were obtained from sorted CD3+CD56+NKG2C+, CD3+CD56+NKG2C- and CD3+CD56-NKG2C+ T cells. Eight donors were sequenced, seven testing HCMV-seropositive and one testing seronegative.

Comment on this clonotype: The antigen is unknown.

From germline, CDR1 is DFQATT and CDR2 SNEGSKA (reference sequence). This CDR3 has 14 amino acids. Study observations and caveats: Dominance of the CD3+CD56-NKG2C+ fraction by these clonotypes also held in several donors.

cDNA encoding TCR beta was synthesized via 5'RACE template switching incorporating UMIs. TCRdb derives one entry per CDR3 protein from the 5' RACE reads, leaving out DNA. The repertoire shows over 100,000 distinct CDR3 sequences; the top ten hold roughly 18%. The sequence was obtained from a woman aged 18 to 75 in good health. Specimen: blood T cells: a sorted CD56 or NKG2C T cell subset, CD4+ or CD8+ T cells, or bulk PBMC T cells (not recorded which). The chain employs TRBV20-1 and TRBJ1-1. Here the CDR3 reads CSARDMAGNTEAFF.